This T cell receptor (beta chain) was documented in a study of post-analysis software for immune sequencing data. Study-wide context: Disease courses included relapsing-remitting, secondary progressive and progressive-relapsing multiple sclerosis. Findings and limits, study-wide: Samples from one preparation batch, clustered by F measure, grouped strongly together. Significantly decreased normalized Chao1 diversity was recorded for multiple sclerosis patients relative to controls.

About this clonotype itself: The antigen is not known.

Unique molecular identifiers were carried by the TCR beta cDNA libraries. When about 1 to 11 million T cells were used, they gave about 540,000 cDNA molecules. Each CDR3 protein is one row after TCRdb ran MiXCR on the PCR reads. The table lists about 460,000 distinct CDR3 sequences, roughly 46% of them singletons. Sequenced material: blood. The receptor's source is a girl between 10 and 17 years old with multiple sclerosis.

CDR3 in amino acids: CASSQDMISSYEQYF. DNA for the CDR3: TGTGCCAGCAGCCAAGATATGATTAGCTCCTACGAGCAGTACTTC. V usage is TRBV4-2 and J usage is TRBJ2-7; no reliable D call. The CDR3 runs to 15 residues. Trimming pared 0 bases from V and 0 bases from J, leaving 9 bases between. Germline CDR1 is LGHNA and CDR2 is YNFKEQ.